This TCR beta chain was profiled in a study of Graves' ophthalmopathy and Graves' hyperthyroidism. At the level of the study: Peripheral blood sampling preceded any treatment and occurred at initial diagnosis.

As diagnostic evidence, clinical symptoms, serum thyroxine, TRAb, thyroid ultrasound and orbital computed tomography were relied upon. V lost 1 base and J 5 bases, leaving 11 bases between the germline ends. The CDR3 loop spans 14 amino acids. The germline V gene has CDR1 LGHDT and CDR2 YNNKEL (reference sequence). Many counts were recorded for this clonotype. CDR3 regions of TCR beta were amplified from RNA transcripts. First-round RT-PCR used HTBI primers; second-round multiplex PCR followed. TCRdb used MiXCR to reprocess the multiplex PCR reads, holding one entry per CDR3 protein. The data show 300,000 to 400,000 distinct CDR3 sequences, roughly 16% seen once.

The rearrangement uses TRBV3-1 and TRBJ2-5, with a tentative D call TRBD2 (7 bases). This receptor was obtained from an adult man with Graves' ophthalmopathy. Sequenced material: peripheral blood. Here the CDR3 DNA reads TGTGCCAGCAGCCAAGGAGGGGGGGGGGAGACCCAGTACTTC. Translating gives CASSQGGGGETQYF.